The 16 T cell receptor beta chains in this list originate from one sample, sequenced in a study of shared clonotypes between healthy human individuals. The table came from immunoSEQ multiplex PCR; TCRdb's copy has only in-frame clones and leaves some out. The repertoire has roughly 2.2 million clones, 85% to 95% of them found once; the top ten carry roughly 0.34%. Sequencing input: naive CD4+ T cells from PBMCs. Subset in this sample: CD45RA+ positively selected. The receptors were gathered from a man aged 18-30 years in good health. Some clones in this sample may be carry-over from other donors' samples.

Concerning this clone: Distinct nucleotide sequences in the sample also encode this CDR3. The chain employs TRBV7-3 and TRBJ1-3, with TRBD1 as a possible D gene (5 bases). V was cut by 4 bases and J by 1 base, with 5 bases left in between. Per the germline V gene, CDR1 is SGHTA and CDR2 is FQGTGA. The CDR3 spans 13 residues. The CDR3 here is CASSSGSGNTIYF. The DNA of the CDR3 is TGTGCCAGCAGCTCAGGGTCTGGAAACACCATATATTTT.

V and J are TRBV19 and TRBJ1-2; TRBD1 matches at 7 bases. V trimming: 5 bases; J trimming: 8 bases; junction bases outside the gene matches: 11. Germline V CDR1 and CDR2: LNHDA, SQIVND (reference sequence). CDR3 length: 14 amino acids. This CDR3 reads CASSLNRDSGGYTF. CDR3 DNA: TGTGCCAGTAGTTTAAACCGGGACAGTGGCGGCTACACCTTC. The variable domain in full, completed from reference TRBV19 and TRBJ1-2, reads DGGITQSPKYLFRKEGQNVTLSCEQNLNHDAMYWYRQDPGQGLRLIYYSQIVNDFQKGDIAEGYSVSREKKESFPLTVTSAQKNPTAFYLCASSLNRDSGGYTFGSGTRLTVV.

The chain recombines TRBV4-3 with TRBJ1-2; D perhaps matches TRBD1 (6 bases). Trimming stripped 1 base from V and 6 bases from J, with 15 bases between. This CDR3 is built from 15 residues. Germline CDR1 is LGHNA and CDR2 is YSLEER. The CDR3 is CASSQVPGVGDGYTF. Written as DNA, the CDR3 is TGCGCCAGCAGCCAAGTGCCAGGGGTGGGGGATGGCTACACCTTC.

The gene calls are TRBV15 and TRBJ2-6; 10 bases align to TRBD1. CDR1 is LNHNV, CDR2 YYDKDF, per germline (reference sequence). The CDR3 is 18 residues long. Unmatched junction bases numbered 6, after V lost 3 bases and J lost 1 base. Here the CDR3 DNA reads TGTGCCACCAGCAGGGGACAGGGGAGGGGATCTGGGGCCAACGTCCTGACTTTC. Protein sequence: CATSRGQGRGSGANVLTF.

The V and J genes are TRBV11-3 and TRBJ2-2, with 9 bases that match TRBD1. With V trimmed by 4 bases and J by 5 bases, 8 bases remained unmatched. The germline CDR1 and CDR2 sequences are SGHNT and YENEEA. The CDR3 is 16 residues long. DNA for the CDR3: TGTGCCAGCAGCTCAGGAGGGACAGGGCGTACCGGGGAGCTGTTTTTT. This codes for CASSSGGTGRTGELFF.

As regards this clone: The sample has other DNA sequences that encode this CDR3 too. The rearrangement links TRBV15 to TRBJ2-5; tentatively, D is TRBD1 (5 bases). Deletions cut 0 bases from V and 4 bases from J, with 12 bases between. The germline V gene encodes CDR1 LNHNV and CDR2 YYDKDF (reference sequence). The CDR3 extends over 15 amino acids. CDR3 nucleotides: TGTGCCACCAGCAGAGATCTTCAGGGTGGAGAGACCCAGTACTTC. Translation: CATSRDLQGGETQYF. The variable domain in full, with the rest retrieved from reference TRBV15 and TRBJ2-5, is DAMVIQNPRYQVTQFGKPVTLSCSQTLNHNVMYWYQQKSSQAPKLLFHYYDKDFNNEADTPDNFQSRRPNTSFCFLDIRSPGLGDTAMYLCATSRDLQGGETQYFGPGTRLLVL.

The V gene is TRBV28, the J gene TRBJ2-1; 7 nucleotides line up with TRBD2. CDR3 length: 16 amino acids. Per the germline V gene, CDR1 is MDHEN and CDR2 is SYDVKM. V shed 9 bases, J shed 7 bases, and the junction held 18 bases outside the gene matches. The CDR3: CASLSLSGTGSNEQFF. The CDR3 region has the DNA TGTGCCAGTTTATCTTTAAGCGGGACGGGGTCGAATGAGCAGTTCTTC. Looking up the rest from reference TRBV28 and TRBJ2-1 gives the full variable domain: DVKVTQSSRYLVKRTGEKVFLECVQDMDHENMFWYRQDPGLGLRLIYFSYDVKMKEKGDIPEGYSVSREKKERFSLILESASTNQTSMYLCASLSLSGTGSNEQFFGPGTRLTVL.

V is TRBV7-3 and J is TRBJ2-3; TRBD2 aligns across 9 bases. The CDR3 extends over 14 amino acids. V lost 1 base, J lost 7 bases, and 3 bases stayed unmatched. In germline, CDR1 is SGHTA, CDR2 FQGTGA. The CDR3 DNA sequence: TGTGCCAGCAGCTTAAAACCTAGCGGGAATACGCAGTATTTT. Translation: CASSLKPSGNTQYF.

The genes are TRBV7-9 and TRBJ2-5; 10 bases align to TRBD2. The CDR3 consists of 14 residues. Germline trimming cut 5 bases from V and 5 bases from J; bases unmatched to any gene: 5. Germline assignment: CDR1 SEHNR and CDR2 FQNEAQ (reference sequence). CDR3 nucleotide sequence: TGTGCCAGCAGCCCACTAGCGGGACCGGAGACCCAGTACTTC. This sequence encodes CASSPLAGPETQYF. Drawing the rest from reference TRBV7-9 and TRBJ2-5, the complete variable domain is DTGVSQNPRHKITKRGQNVTFRCDPISEHNRLYWYRQTLGQGPEFLTYFQNEAQLEKSRLLSDRFSAERPKGSFSTLEIQRTEQGDSAMYLCASSPLAGPETQYFGPGTRLLVL.

The J gene is TRBJ1-4, the V gene TRBV11-2; TRBD1 aligns across 8 bases. The CDR3 is 13 residues long. Germline CDR1 SGHAT, CDR2 FQNNGV. J gave up 6 bases and V 6 bases, and 3 bases lay outside the gene matches. The CDR3 DNA is TGTGCCAGCAGACAGGGGGTTTATGAAAAACTGTTTTTT. Translation: CASRQGVYEKLFF.

V and J are TRBV18 and TRBJ1-1; 10 nucleotides match TRBD1. This CDR3 has 14 residues. Per germline, CDR1 KGHSH and CDR2 LQKENI. J lost 7 bases, V lost 4 bases, and 6 bases had no gene match. The DNA of the CDR3 is TGTGCCAGCTCACTAGGGGACAGGGGCGTTGAAGCTTTCTTT. Translated, it gives CASSLGDRGVEAFF.

The V and J genes are TRBV27 and TRBJ1-1; no clear D. Between the trimmed V and J ends, which lost 3 bases and 8 bases, there was a span of 16 bases. Germline V gene lookup returns CDR1 MNHEY and CDR2 SMNVEV (reference sequence). This CDR3 is built from 14 residues. The CDR3 DNA is TGTGCCAGCAGTTTGGCCGGCCGGTATTGGGAAGCTTTCTTT. Residues: CASSLAGRYWEAFF.

The chain is built from TRBV7-3 and TRBJ2-2, with TRBD1 matching over 9 bases. The CDR3 sequence is 15 residues long. CDR1 SGHTA and CDR2 FQGTGA come from the germline V gene. The V segment lost 5 bases and the J segment 4 bases; nucleotides outside the gene matches: 5. CDR3: CASSLQGASTGELFF. In DNA, the CDR3 is TGTGCCAGCAGCCTACAGGGGGCGAGCACCGGGGAGCTGTTTTTT. The whole variable domain, remainder taken from reference TRBV7-3 and TRBJ2-2, is GAGVSQTPSNKVTEKGKYVELRCDPISGHTALYWYRQSLGQGPEFLIYFQGTGAADDSGLPNDRFFAVRPEGSVSTLKIQRTERGDSAVYLCASSLQGASTGELFFGEGSRLTVL.

The chain combines TRBV5-1 with TRBJ2-5; the match to TRBD1 covers 10 bases. The germline V gene has CDR1 SGHRS and CDR2 YFSETQ. The CDR3 loop spans 18 amino acids. J gave up 3 bases and V 4 bases, and 15 bases lay outside the gene matches. The CDR3 sequence is CASSHTPFRGTGEETQYF. As DNA, the CDR3 is TGCGCCAGCAGCCATACCCCGTTTCGTGGGACAGGGGAAGAGACCCAGTACTTC.

This clone was detected once. The chain couples TRBV5-1 to TRBJ1-1; D may be TRBD1 (6 bases). Trimming removed 0 bases from V and 8 bases from J, with 11 bases in between. This CDR3 has 13 residues. Germline V gives CDR1 SGHRS, CDR2 YFSETQ. In DNA form, the CDR3 reads TGCGCCAGCAGCTTGGAGGCGGGGGGCGAAGCTTTCTTT. Translated: CASSLEAGGEAFF.

On this clone itself: The sample holds other DNA sequences that translate to the same CDR3. This chain links TRBV5-1 with TRBJ2-5, with no clear D. Germline loops: CDR1 SGHRS, CDR2 YFSETQ. Trimming pared 2 bases from V and 5 bases from J, leaving 7 bases between. The CDR3 spans 12 residues. The chain's CDR3 is CASSFSQETQYF. As DNA, the CDR3 is TGCGCCAGCAGCTTCTCTCAGGAGACCCAGTACTTC.